The next 20 T cell receptor beta chains were all read from a single sample in a study of blood T cell repertoires in COVID-19. Using immunoSEQ multiplex PCR, the repertoire was profiled, and TCRdb retains in-frame clones only, with some absent. Of more than 200,000 clones listed, roughly 80% are singletons. Sequencing input: peripheral blood. All receptors come from a woman in her forties with active or convalescent COVID-19.

This chain uses TRBV10-3 with TRBJ1-1; 10 bases are a match to TRBD1. Germline V lookup: CDR1 ENHRY, CDR2 SYGVKD. The CDR3 spans 13 residues. After removal of 9 bases from V and 7 bases from J, the junction contained 8 bases not matched to a gene. This CDR3 is CAIRSTGGFEAFF. The CDR3 DNA sequence: TGTGCCATTCGGTCGACAGGGGGCTTTGAAGCTTTCTTT.

As for this clone: One end of the junction varies from germline; a read error may be responsible. The gene calls are TRBV13 and TRBJ1-1; D is possibly TRBD1 (6 bases). CDR1 and CDR2 from the germline V gene are PRHDT and FYEKMQ (reference sequence). This CDR3 spans 14 amino acids. The CDR3 DNA reads TGTGCCAGCAGTTTAGTACAGGGTGACTCTGAAGCTTTCTTT. Translation gives CASSLVQGDSEAFF.

This sequence joins TRBV19 and TRBJ1-2, with D uncertain. CDR1 and CDR2 from the germline V gene are LNHDA and SQIVND (reference sequence). Trimming left V 7 bases short and J 2 bases short, with 8 bases between. The CDR3 is 12 residues long. DNA of the CDR3: TGTGCCAGTAATGAGGGAAACTATGGCTACACCTTC. Protein: CASNEGNYGYTF.

This chain joins TRBV3-1 (or the pseudogene TRBV3-2) and TRBJ2-5; tentatively, D is TRBD2 (7 bases). The V end was cut by 1 base, the J end by 2 bases, with 23 bases between. Germline V lookup: CDR1 LGHDT, CDR2 YNNKEL (reference sequence). The length of the CDR3 is 19 residues. For the CDR3, the DNA is TGTGCCAGCAGCCAAGTTGTCGGGGGGCTTTCCACATCACAAGAGACCCAGTACTTC. Protein product: CASSQVVGGLSTSQETQYF.

This chain connects TRBV5-1 to TRBJ1-4; D might be TRBD1 (6 bases). V shed 0 bases and J shed 8 bases, with 17 bases lying between them. CDR1 SGHRS and CDR2 YFSETQ come from the germline V gene. This CDR3 has 16 amino acids. The CDR3 nucleotides are TGCGCCAGCAGCTTGGCCCCCACCGGGGGGGGCGAAAAACTGTTTTTT. Amino acids: CASSLAPTGGGEKLFF.

The gene calls are TRBV6-5 and TRBJ1-6, with D perhaps matching TRBD1 (6 bases). The germline CDR1 and CDR2 sequences are MNHEY and SVGAGI. CDR3 length: 14 residues. V lost 6 bases, J lost 7 bases, and 13 bases lay in between. In DNA, the CDR3 is TGTGCCAGCAGCCGCAGGGGTGAGAATTCACCCCTCCACTTT. The encoded protein is CASSRRGENSPLHF.

The J gene is TRBJ1-2, the V gene TRBV14; 10 nucleotides line up with TRBD1. Per germline, CDR1 SGHDN and CDR2 FVKESK. The CDR3 is 14 amino acids. J was trimmed by 7 bases and V by 3 bases; bases with no gene match: 5. For the CDR3, the DNA is TGTGCCAGCAGCCACGGGACAGGGGCTGGTGGCTACACCTTC. Translation gives CASSHGTGAGGYTF.

This sequence joins TRBV7-2 and TRBJ2-3, with TRBD1 as a possible D gene (6 bases). CDR1 SGHTA and CDR2 FQGNSA come from the germline V gene. This CDR3 contains 12 residues. Between the trimmed V and J ends, which lost 3 bases and 6 bases, there was a span of 7 bases. The CDR3 DNA sequence: TGTGCCAGCAGCTTGGGGGCCGATACGCAGTATTTT. It translates to CASSLGADTQYF. Full variable domain (remainder filled in from reference TRBV7-2 and TRBJ2-3): GAGVSQSPSNKVTEKGKDVELRCDPISGHTALYWYRQSLGQGLEFLIYFQGNSAPDKSGLPSDRFSAERTGGSVSTLTIQRTQQEDSAVYLCASSLGADTQYFGPGTRLTVL.

This clone appeared a few times. V is TRBV5-6 and J is TRBJ1-2, with a weak D call TRBD1 (6 bases). This CDR3 has 13 residues. The ends were cut back, 4 bases at V and 4 bases at J, with 11 bases in the middle. Germline V gene lookup returns CDR1 SGHDT and CDR2 YYEEEE. In DNA, the CDR3 is TGTGCCAGCAGCCCCCGGGACACCTATGGCTACACCTTC. It encodes CASSPRDTYGYTF.

This sequence joins TRBV29-1 and TRBJ2-7; 14 bases are shared with TRBD2. The trim removed 6 bases at V and 6 bases at J, leaving 4 bases unmatched. Germline loops: CDR1 SQVTM, CDR2 ANQGSEA. This CDR3 has 13 amino acids. CDR3: CSVPGLAGGEQYF. The CDR3 bases are TGCAGCGTCCCCGGACTAGCGGGGGGCGAGCAGTACTTC.

The chain uses TRBV7-3 and TRBJ1-1; TRBD1 might be the D (6 bases). The germline V and J ends were trimmed by 5 bases and 2 bases, with 12 bases remaining between them. The germline V gene has CDR1 SGHTA and CDR2 FQGTGA. This CDR3 contains 14 residues. Written as DNA, the CDR3 is TGTGCCAGCAGCCCCTCAGGGGCCAACACTGAAGCTTTCTTT. Its protein is CASSPSGANTEAFF.

The V call is TRBV7-9, the J call TRBJ2-1; 13 bases fit TRBD2. From germline, CDR1 is SEHNR and CDR2 FQNEAQ (reference sequence). J was trimmed by 8 bases and V by 3 bases; bases with no gene match: 7. There are 16 residues in the CDR3. The CDR3 region is CASSLKGTSGVDEQFF. CDR3 coding DNA: TGTGCCAGCAGCTTGAAAGGGACTAGCGGGGTCGATGAGCAGTTCTTC. The whole variable domain, remainder taken from reference TRBV7-9 and TRBJ2-1, is DTGVSQNPRHKITKRGQNVTFRCDPISEHNRLYWYRQTLGQGPEFLTYFQNEAQLEKSRLLSDRFSAERPKGSFSTLEIQRTEQGDSAMYLCASSLKGTSGVDEQFFGPGTRLTVL.

The genes are TRBV5-1 and TRBJ1-2; D is ambiguous. The CDR3 runs 17 residues. Trimming cost V 4 bases and J 1 base, with 20 bases left between them. Germline CDR1 is SGHRS and CDR2 is YFSETQ. Written as DNA, the CDR3 is TGCGCCAGCAGCCCGGACGGGAGACCGGTTATTAACTATGGCTACACCTTC. It yields the protein CASSPDGRPVINYGYTF.

The chain has TRBV5-1 and TRBJ2-1; 9 bases line up with TRBD2. The CDR3 is 15 residues long. Germline loops: CDR1 SGHRS, CDR2 YFSETQ. Trimming removed 4 bases from V and 8 bases from J; junction bases left unmatched: 10. The CDR3 DNA reads as TGCGCCAGCAGCGACGGGACTAGCAATTGGGATGAGCAGTTCTTC. Amino acid sequence: CASSDGTSNWDEQFF.

This chain links TRBV15 with TRBJ2-5; 8 bases are a match to TRBD1. The germline gives CDR1 LNHNV, CDR2 YYDKDF (reference sequence). Trimming removed 0 bases from V and 4 bases from J; junction bases left unmatched: 1. The CDR3 sequence is 14 residues long. The CDR3 here is CATSRDRGRETQYF. The CDR3 DNA sequence: TGTGCCACCAGCAGAGACAGGGGGCGAGAGACCCAGTACTTC.

The J gene is TRBJ2-3, the V gene TRBV6-5, with D perhaps TRBD1 (5 bases). Deletions cut 6 bases from V and 2 bases from J, with 12 bases between. Germline V gene lookup returns CDR1 MNHEY and CDR2 SVGAGI. This CDR3 comprises 14 residues. This chain's CDR3 is CASRAGKTTDTQYF. CDR3 bases: TGTGCCAGCAGGGCAGGGAAAACCACAGATACGCAGTATTTT.

The chain has TRBV28 and TRBJ1-2; tentatively, D is TRBD1 (5 bases). The CDR3 spans 16 residues. V was pared by 2 bases and J by 8 bases, with 21 bases between. CDR1 and CDR2 (germline): MDHEN, SYDVKM. This chain's CDR3 is CASSLDRRWGGRGYTF. The CDR3 DNA reads as TGTGCCAGCAGTTTAGATAGAAGGTGGGGGGGTCGAGGCTACACCTTC.

The rearrangement uses TRBV29-1 and TRBJ1-4, with a weak D call TRBD1 (6 bases). The CDR3 has 11 amino acids. CDR1 is SQVTM, CDR2 ANQGSEA, per germline. Trimming took 4 bases from V and 7 from J, leaving 7 bases between them. The chain's CDR3 is CSVGQAEKLFF. In DNA form, the CDR3 reads TGCAGCGTTGGACAGGCTGAAAAACTGTTTTTT.

With respect to this clone: The same CDR3 is also encoded by other DNA sequences in this sample. The chain links TRBV7-2 to TRBJ2-7; D is unclear. Germline V gene lookup returns CDR1 SGHTA and CDR2 FQGNSA. V was pared by 1 base and J by 3 bases, with 10 bases between. The CDR3 consists of 14 residues. The CDR3 loop is CASSLGLANYEQYF. The CDR3 DNA is TGTGCCAGCAGCTTAGGACTGGCTAACTACGAGCAGTACTTC.

This sequence joins TRBV28 and TRBJ1-5; 12 nucleotides align to TRBD1. V shed 9 bases, J shed 7 bases, and the junction held 1 base outside the gene matches. This CDR3 contains 12 residues. Looked up from germline, CDR1 is MDHEN and CDR2 is SYDVKM. DNA for the CDR3: TGTGCCAGTGGGACAGGGGGCCAGCCCCAGCATTTT. It yields the protein CASGTGGQPQHF. The variable domain in full, completed from reference TRBV28 and TRBJ1-5, reads DVKVTQSSRYLVKRTGEKVFLECVQDMDHENMFWYRQDPGLGLRLIYFSYDVKMKEKGDIPEGYSVSREKKERFSLILESASTNQTSMYLCASGTGGQPQHFGDGTRLSIL.